What follows are 28 T cell receptor beta chains derived from one specimen sequenced in a study of cytomegalovirus exposure and HLA in healthy donors. The primer mix had 60 Vbeta and 13 Jbeta primers. The assay was immunoSEQ multiplex PCR, and TCRdb's table has in-frame clones only and misses some. The sample has some 150,000 clones, about 80% seen once. The sample taken for sequencing was PBMCs. The receptor source for this set is a man aged 40-49 years in good health and CMV-seronegative.

The V gene is TRBV5-4, the J gene TRBJ2-3; 10 bases map to TRBD2. Trimming at V came to 0 bases and at J to 2 bases, leaving 6 bases not matched to a gene. This CDR3 spans 17 amino acids. Germline CDR1 is SGHNT and CDR2 is YYREEE (reference sequence). The CDR3 bases are TGTGCCAGCAGCTTGGGGACTAGCGGTCGTAACACAGATACGCAGTATTTT. Translating it yields CASSLGTSGRNTDTQYF. The variable domain in full, with the rest retrieved from reference TRBV5-4 and TRBJ2-3, is ETGVTQSPTHLIKTRGQQVTLRCSSQSGHNTVSWYQQALGQGPQFIFQYYREEENGRGNFPPRFSGLQFPNYSSELNVNALELDDSALYLCASSLGTSGRNTDTQYFGPGTRLTVL.

This rearrangement joins TRBV6-4 to TRBJ1-2, with D possibly TRBD1 on 6 matching bases. Trimming took off 6 bases at V and 8 bases at J, with 19 bases between the two ends. The germline V gene encodes CDR1 MRHNA and CDR2 SNTAGT. The CDR3 contains 14 residues. The CDR3 DNA reads TGTGCCAGCAGCGCAGAACAGGGATATGAAGGCTACACCTTC. Residues: CASSAEQGYEGYTF.

This clone has only a few counts. The V call is TRBV7-9, the J call TRBJ2-1; no firm D call. This CDR3 is 12 amino acids long. V was cut by 3 bases and J by 9 bases, with 9 bases left in between. Germline-derived CDR1 and CDR2 are SEHNR and FQNEAQ (reference sequence). The CDR3 loop is CASSFETGEQFF. The CDR3 DNA is TGTGCCAGCAGCTTCGAAACCGGTGAGCAGTTCTTC.

This clone was seen once. The rearrangement uses TRBV27 and TRBJ2-7, with 7 bases lining up with TRBD2. The germline V gene has CDR1 MNHEY and CDR2 SMNVEV (reference sequence). Germline trimming cut 8 bases from V and 2 bases from J; bases unmatched to any gene: 9. This CDR3 has 14 residues. The CDR3 is CASSRLAEAYEQYF. CDR3 sequence (DNA): TGTGCCAGCTCCCGCCTAGCGGAGGCCTACGAGCAGTACTTC.

This clone was detected only once. The gene calls are TRBV5-6 and TRBJ1-3, with 7 bases identical to TRBD1. CDR1 and CDR2 from the germline V gene are SGHDT and YYEEEE. This CDR3 is built from 14 residues. The V segment lost 5 bases and the J segment 1 base; nucleotides outside the gene matches: 3. The CDR3 DNA reads TGTGCCAGCAGGAGACAGGGATCTGGAAACACCATATATTTT. The encoded protein is CASRRQGSGNTIYF.

The rearrangement links TRBV28 to TRBJ2-3, with D possibly being TRBD2 (5 bases). This CDR3 is 15 amino acids long. V was cut by 4 bases and J by 1 base, with 12 bases left in between. Per the germline V gene, CDR1 is MDHEN and CDR2 is SYDVKM. DNA of the CDR3: TGTGCCAGCAGTTCCCCCCCCGGGGGCACAGATACGCAGTATTTT. Its translation: CASSSPPGGTDTQYF.

This clone was seen a handful of times. The chain links TRBV4-3 to TRBJ1-1; D possibly corresponds to TRBD1 (5 bases). The length of the CDR3 is 14 residues. The germline V and J ends were trimmed by 2 bases and 3 bases, with 10 bases remaining between them. Germline values: CDR1 LGHNA, CDR2 YSLEER. The DNA for the CDR3 is TGCGCCAGCAGCCAAAAAGGGGTGGACACTGAAGCTTTCTTT. Amino acid sequence: CASSQKGVDTEAFF.

This chain links TRBV4-3 with TRBJ2-2; TRBD2 aligns across 7 bases. There are 18 residues in the CDR3. Germline V lookup: CDR1 LGHNA, CDR2 YSLEER. V lost 1 base, J lost 3 bases, and 11 bases stayed unmatched. The CDR3 DNA reads TGCGCCAGCAGCCAAGGGTTTGACCAGGGAGGGTACACCGGGGAGCTGTTTTTT. This gives the protein CASSQGFDQGGYTGELFF.

The chain recombines TRBV11-3 with TRBJ2-3, with TRBD1 identical over 8 bases. The CDR3 has 14 amino acids. V shed 5 bases and J 5 bases; nucleotides not matched to a gene: 6. Germline V CDR1 and CDR2: SGHNT, YENEEA. In DNA form, the CDR3 reads TGTGCCAGCAGCCAGGGGGCAGGGGGAGATACGCAGTATTTT. Its translation: CASSQGAGGDTQYF.

The chain carries TRBV6-5 and TRBJ2-7; the D gene is possibly TRBD1 (6 bases). Germline CDR1 reads MNHEY; CDR2 reads SVGAGI. CDR3 length equals 14 residues. Between the trimmed V and J ends, which lost 6 bases and 4 bases, there was a span of 16 bases. The CDR3 sequence is CASSLQGHMYEQYF. For the CDR3, the DNA is TGTGCCAGCAGCCTACAGGGTCATATGTACGAGCAGTACTTC.

The V and J genes are TRBV14 and TRBJ2-7, with D unclear. Trimming removed 2 bases at V and 3 bases at J, with 5 bases between. Germline CDR1 is SGHDN and CDR2 is FVKESK. This CDR3 has 12 amino acids. Here the CDR3 reads CASSQSSYEQYF. DNA for the CDR3: TGTGCCAGCAGCCAAAGTAGCTACGAGCAGTACTTC.

This clone was seen more than once but under ten times. The CDR3 here is CASSILAGGGTGELFF. Written as DNA, the CDR3 is TGTGCCAGCAGCATATTGGCGGGAGGGGGCACCGGGGAGCTGTTTTTT. The chain couples TRBV7-9 to TRBJ2-2; the match to TRBD2 covers 9 bases. This CDR3 is 16 amino acids long. Germline assignment: CDR1 SEHNR and CDR2 FQNEAQ (reference sequence). Losses at the gene ends were 5 bases for V and 4 bases for J; bases not matched to a gene: 8.

The V and J genes are TRBV4-1 and TRBJ2-3, with D perhaps matching TRBD1 (7 bases). The CDR3 runs to 15 residues. Germline assignment: CDR1 MGHRA and CDR2 YSYEKL. Trimming pared 0 bases from V and 4 bases from J, leaving 11 bases between. Here the CDR3 DNA reads TGCGCCAGCAGCCAAGAATGGAGGGGGCCAGATACGCAGTATTTT. Translation: CASSQEWRGPDTQYF.

The chain employs TRBV18 and TRBJ2-7; 11 nucleotides align to TRBD2. V shed 5 bases and J 3 bases; nucleotides not matched to a gene: 3. From germline, CDR1 is KGHSH and CDR2 LQKENI. The CDR3 has 14 amino acids. The CDR3 DNA reads as TGTGCCAGCTCAGCAACTAGCGGGAGCTACGAGCAGTACTTC. This encodes CASSATSGSYEQYF.

This chain joins TRBV13 and TRBJ1-4; TRBD1 is a possible D gene (6 bases). Germline V CDR1 and CDR2: PRHDT, FYEKMQ (reference sequence). CDR3 length equals 14 residues. The V end lost 5 bases, the J end lost 0 bases, and 7 bases lay between the germline ends. CDR3 loop: CASSRTATNEKLFF. The CDR3 DNA sequence: TGTGCCAGCAGCAGGACAGCAACTAATGAAAAACTGTTTTTT.

This clone was detected once. This chain links TRBV6-5 with TRBJ1-5, with D possibly TRBD1 on 6 matching bases. This CDR3 region has 15 residues. CDR1 is MNHEY, CDR2 SVGAGI, per germline. Trimming stripped 6 bases from V and 5 bases from J, with 17 bases between. CDR3 nucleotides: TGTGCCAGCAGATTACAGGGCAGGGTTGATCAGCCCCAGCATTTT. It yields the protein CASRLQGRVDQPQHF.

The chain uses TRBV10-3 and TRBJ2-7; 8 nucleotides agree with TRBD2. The germline gives CDR1 ENHRY, CDR2 SYGVKD. Trimming removed 7 bases from V and 5 bases from J; junction bases left unmatched: 7. The CDR3 loop spans 13 amino acids. The chain's CDR3 is CAIKVSGKDEQYF. In DNA form, the CDR3 reads TGTGCCATCAAGGTTAGCGGGAAAGACGAGCAGTACTTC.

V is TRBV5-4 and J is TRBJ2-7, with TRBD2 identical over 8 bases. The CDR3 is made up of 15 amino acids. The V and J ends lost 4 bases and 5 bases, in that order; junction bases with no gene match: 11. The germline V gene encodes CDR1 SGHNT and CDR2 YYREEE (reference sequence). The CDR3 sequence is CASSPGGAGAHEQYF. The CDR3 DNA sequence: TGTGCCAGCAGCCCCGGGGGGGCGGGGGCCCACGAGCAGTACTTC.

The chain joins TRBV5-1 to TRBJ2-7; 12 bases align to TRBD2. CDR1 is SGHRS, CDR2 YFSETQ, per germline. The junction had 5 bases not matched to a gene; V was cut back by 4 bases and J by 6 bases. CDR3 size: 14 residues. Here the CDR3 DNA reads TGCGCCAGCAGCCGGATACTAGCGGGAGGCGAGCAGTACTTC. It yields the protein CASSRILAGGEQYF.

This chain connects TRBV4-3 to TRBJ2-7; weak D call: TRBD2 (6 bases). V was clipped by 0 bases and J by 2 bases, with 11 bases between them. CDR1 and CDR2 (germline): LGHNA, YSLEER. There are 15 residues in the CDR3. CDR3 in DNA: TGCGCCAGCAGCCAAGAGCTGCGGGGCCCCTACGAGCAGTACTTC. Encoded protein: CASSQELRGPYEQYF.

This clone was counted a few times. The chain links TRBV10-3 to TRBJ2-3; 7 bases are a match to TRBD1. Germline V CDR1 and CDR2: ENHRY, SYGVKD. Unmatched junction bases numbered 4, after V lost 3 bases and J lost 4 bases. The CDR3 sequence is 14 residues long. The CDR3 loop reads CAISEWQGADTQYF. The CDR3 nucleotides are TGTGCCATCAGTGAATGGCAGGGGGCAGATACGCAGTATTTT.

The chain links TRBV9 to TRBJ2-1, with D tentatively TRBD1 (6 bases). Germline lookup yields CDR1 SGDLS and CDR2 YYNGEE. V dropped 3 bases and J dropped 3 bases, with 13 bases sitting between them. CDR3 length: 15 residues. In DNA, the CDR3 is TGTGCCAGCAGCGCGAGGAGAGGGGGCTACAATGAGCAGTTCTTC. Its protein product is CASSARRGGYNEQFF.

The rearrangement links TRBV6-1 to TRBJ1-5, with 9 bases that match TRBD1. J lost 4 bases, V lost 6 bases, and 1 base had no gene match. The germline V gene encodes CDR1 MNHNS and CDR2 SASEGT. The CDR3 consists of 13 residues. The CDR3 DNA reads as TGTGCCAGCAGGACAGGGGGAAATCAGCCCCAGCATTTT. It yields the protein CASRTGGNQPQHF.

The V call is TRBV7-9, the J call TRBJ2-3, with 9 nucleotides matching TRBD2. The germline V gene encodes CDR1 SEHNR and CDR2 FQNEAQ (reference sequence). V shed 3 bases and J 2 bases; nucleotides not matched to a gene: 9. The CDR3 consists of 17 residues. CDR3 DNA sequence: TGTGCCAGCAGCTTCCCTCGCGGGAGGGAGGTCACAGATACGCAGTATTTT. This gives the protein CASSFPRGREVTDTQYF. The full variable domain, in which reference TRBV7-9 and TRBJ2-3 provide the parts outside the CDR3, is DTGVSQNPRHKITKRGQNVTFRCDPISEHNRLYWYRQTLGQGPEFLTYFQNEAQLEKSRLLSDRFSAERPKGSFSTLEIQRTEQGDSAMYLCASSFPRGREVTDTQYFGPGTRLTVL.

About this clone itself: The junction does not match germline at one end; this may be a read error. This sequence joins TRBV7-9 and TRBJ2-1; 8 bases fit TRBD2. Germline CDR1 reads SEHNR; CDR2 reads FQNEAQ (reference sequence). The CDR3 has 16 residues. The CDR3 nucleotides are TGTTCCAGCAGCTACAAAGGACTAGCATCCTACAATGAGCAGTTCTTC. Translating gives CSSSYKGLASYNEQFF.

The chain recombines TRBV13 with TRBJ1-1; possibly TRBD1 for D (5 bases). Germline lookup yields CDR1 PRHDT and CDR2 FYEKMQ (reference sequence). The length of the CDR3 is 13 residues. Between the trimmed V and J ends, which lost 4 bases and 10 bases, there was a span of 16 bases. CDR3 DNA sequence: TGTGCCAGCAGCTCCTACCCGGGGGAGGTAGCTTTCTTT. Amino acid sequence: CASSSYPGEVAFF.

This clone was recorded only once. The V call is TRBV7-8, the J call TRBJ1-5; TRBD1 agrees at 7 bases. The germline V gene encodes CDR1 SGHVS and CDR2 FQNEAQ. The CDR3 is made up of 14 amino acids. J lost 3 bases, V lost 3 bases, and 2 bases had no gene match. The chain's CDR3 is CASSLGTANQPQHF. DNA of the CDR3: TGTGCCAGCAGCTTGGGGACAGCCAATCAGCCCCAGCATTTT.

This clone appeared once. The chain uses TRBV7-2 and TRBJ2-7; the D gene is possibly TRBD2 (6 bases). Germline V gene sequence: CDR1 SGHTA, CDR2 FQGNSA. The CDR3 is made up of 14 amino acids. V shed 5 bases and J shed 5 bases, with 16 bases lying between them. As DNA, the CDR3 is TGTGCCAGCAGCCCCCGGACTAAAATCCACGAGCAGTACTTC. Its protein is CASSPRTKIHEQYF.